The clone carrying this T cell receptor beta chain was seen only a few times. Its matching antigen is unknown. This record belongs to a study of blood T cells in healthy people across ages. General study findings and limits: There were more naive CD4+ cells and higher diversity in long-lived donors than in aged donors. Unsorted PBMCs ruled out conclusive naive versus antigen-experienced comparison.

Collection of 8.5 to 10 milliliters of peripheral blood was performed for each donor. The length of the CDR3 is 14 residues. The V and J ends lost 3 bases and 2 bases respectively, with 11 bases between them. A sample-barcoded 5' primer and a J-beta primer mix were used in a second PCR of roughly 7 to 11 cycles. Each of the cDNA molecules was tagged by a template-switch adaptor with 12 random nucleotides. MiXCR was run by TCRdb on the 5' RACE reads, yielding one entry per CDR3 protein. Of some 1.4 million distinct CDR3 sequences listed, 42% are singletons. This chain links TRBV12-3 or TRBV12-4 with TRBJ2-7; D gene unclear. Source material: blood. The TCR was taken from a woman between 18 and 29 years old in good health. This chain's CDR3 is CASSFGVSAYEQYF. The CDR3 DNA reads TGTGCCAGCAGTTTTGGCGTCTCCGCCTACGAGCAGTACTTC.